Sequencing of this T cell receptor beta chain was carried out in a study of T cell clonality in common variable immunodeficiency. Using immunoSEQ multiplex PCR, the repertoire was profiled, and TCRdb retains in-frame clones only, with some absent. Sampling found about 16,000 clones, none seen once. Caucasian heritage predominated among both patients and controls. Findings and caveats of the study: Common variable immunodeficiency TCR beta sequences reportedly had fewer deletions and N-nucleotide insertions.

Concerning this clone itself: Its matching antigen is unknown. The read terminates 3 residues before the CDR3 end, so the remaining end is supplied by the germline J gene.

The germline V gene encodes CDR1 SNHLY and CDR2 FYNNEI. This CDR3 is built from 15 residues. The trim removed 7 bases at V and 5 bases at J, leaving 14 bases unmatched. The origin of this receptor is a human donor with common variable immunodeficiency. The chain has TRBV2 and TRBJ2-7; 7 nucleotides align to TRBD1. Sequenced sample: peripheral blood mononuclear cells. Partial CDR3 DNA: TGTGCCAGCAACATACAGGGGAACCAAGCTAACGAG. This gives the protein CASNIQGNQANE. The complete CDR3 sequence is CASNIQGNQANEQYF.